This paragraph covers one TCR beta chain sequence. Its antigen is unidentified. The data originate from a study of cytomegalovirus exposure and HLA in healthy donors. About the research overall: The 95 to 150 validation repertoires used the same platform as the 650 to 800 first-cohort repertoires, a later analysis reported. Study results and limitations: It was reportedly the case that the classifier diagnosed cytomegalovirus status with high specificity and sensitivity.

TCRdb keeps only in-frame clones here, not all; method: immunoSEQ multiplex PCR. The repertoire holds roughly 300,000 clones, with 85% to 90% as singletons. V was pared by 2 bases and J by 1 base, with 9 bases between. Germline-derived CDR1 and CDR2 are SGHAT and FQNNGV. The length of the CDR3 is 15 residues. Sequences were obtained from PBMCs. This clonotype originated in a woman aged 18-30 years in good health and CMV-seronegative. The rearrangement joins TRBV11-2 to TRBJ1-5; TRBD1 might be the D (6 bases). The DNA for the CDR3 is TGTGCCAGCAGCTTACAAACAGGGAGCAATCAGCCCCAGCATTTT. Translation gives CASSLQTGSNQPQHF.